This paragraph covers one TCR beta chain sequence. The target antigen is unknown. This entry belongs to a study of shared clonotypes between healthy human individuals. Study results and limitations: Only blood underwent sampling, and tissue repertoires likely differ. Represented diversity (both genetic and exposure-history) was limited by the small number of donors.

Germline-derived CDR1 and CDR2 are MNHEY and SMNVEV (reference sequence). The CDR3 runs 14 residues. The V and J ends lost 4 bases and 2 bases, in that order; junction bases with no gene match: 5. Participating donors were healthy, HIV-negative adults free of recent acute infections or vaccinations. Every subset had its genomic DNA shared out evenly among several immunoSEQ plates. The protocol was immunoSEQ multiplex PCR, while the TCRdb copy is restricted to in-frame clones and leaves out a portion. The sample carries about 2.4 million clones, 93% recorded once. This sequence originates from a man younger than 35 in good health. Some clones in this sample may be carry-over from other donors' samples. The source material was naive CD4+ T cells from PBMCs. The subset: CD45RA+ positively selected. The chain couples TRBV27 to TRBJ2-7; 7 nucleotides match TRBD1. The CDR3 here is CASSSSTGTYEQYF. Here the CDR3 DNA reads TGTGCCAGCAGTTCGTCGACAGGGACCTACGAGCAGTACTTC.